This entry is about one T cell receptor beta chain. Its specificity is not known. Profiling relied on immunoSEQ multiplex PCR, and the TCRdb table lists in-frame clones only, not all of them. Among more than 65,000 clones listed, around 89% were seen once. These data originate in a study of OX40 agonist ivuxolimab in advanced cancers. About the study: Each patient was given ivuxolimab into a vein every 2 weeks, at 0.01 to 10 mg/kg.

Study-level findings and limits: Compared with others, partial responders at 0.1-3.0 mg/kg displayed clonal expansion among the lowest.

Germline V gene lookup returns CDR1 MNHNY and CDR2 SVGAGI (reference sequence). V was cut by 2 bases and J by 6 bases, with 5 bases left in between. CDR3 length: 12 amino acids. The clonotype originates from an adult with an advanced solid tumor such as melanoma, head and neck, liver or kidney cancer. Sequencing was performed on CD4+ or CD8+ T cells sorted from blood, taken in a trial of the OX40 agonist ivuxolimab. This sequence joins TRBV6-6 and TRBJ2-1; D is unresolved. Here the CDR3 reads CASSYPLNEQFF. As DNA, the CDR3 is TGTGCCAGCAGTTACCCCCTCAATGAGCAGTTCTTC.